Listed here are 15 T cell receptor beta chains from one sample, sequenced in a study of beta chain features in type 1 diabetes. These TCRs' antigens remain unknown. Study results and limitations: When Type 1 diabetes patients were examined, their TCRB CDR3s proved moderately but significantly shorter in all four CD4+ subsets.

The sequenced template was cDNA made from the entire isolated RNA. Libraries were prepared by immunoSEQ multiplex PCR; TCRdb keeps only in-frame clonotypes and omits some of them. Of about 150,000 clones in the sample, approximately 8.7% were seen once. Sequencing was performed on central memory CD4+ T cells from blood. Every receptor here comes from a woman in her twenties or thirties with type 1 diabetes.

The sample holds a few counts of this clone. The J gene is TRBJ2-7, the V gene TRBV5-6; 9 bases are shared with TRBD1. This CDR3 region has 15 residues. In germline, CDR1 is SGHDT, CDR2 YYEEEE. With V trimmed by 4 bases and J by 1 base, 6 bases remained unmatched. The CDR3 sequence: CASSVGTGFSYEQYF. The DNA of the CDR3 is TGTGCCAGCAGCGTCGGGACAGGGTTTTCCTACGAGCAGTACTTC. Drawing the rest from reference TRBV5-6 and TRBJ2-7, the complete variable domain is DAGVTQSPTHLIKTRGQQVTLRCSPKSGHDTVSWYQQALGQGPQFIFQYYEEEERQRGNFPDRFSGHQFPNYSSELNVNALLLGDSALYLCASSVGTGFSYEQYFGPGTRLTVT.

This clone was recorded a few times. Mismatch with germline at one junction end may stem from a read error. The chain has TRBV7-3 and TRBJ2-1; maybe TRBD1 (6 bases). This CDR3 has 16 amino acids. Looked up from germline, CDR1 is SGHTA and CDR2 is FQGTGA. The CDR3 loop reads CASSQEGRGYRNEQFF. DNA of the CDR3: TGCGCCAGCAGCCAAGAAGGTAGGGGGTATCGCAATGAGCAGTTCTTC.

J is TRBJ1-1 and V is TRBV7-9; TRBD1 matches 10 bases. Trimming cost V 5 bases and J 3 bases; bases outside gene matches: 0. The CDR3 runs 13 residues. Germline assignment: CDR1 SEHNR and CDR2 FQNEAQ (reference sequence). CDR3 nucleotide sequence: TGTGCCAGCAGCGGACAGGGGGACACTGAAGCTTTCTTT. Amino acids: CASSGQGDTEAFF.

This clone was detected only a few times. The gene calls are TRBV29-1 and TRBJ2-3; D possibly corresponds to TRBD2 (6 bases). Germline V gene lookup returns CDR1 SQVTM and CDR2 ANQGSEA. Trimming cost V 8 bases and J 3 bases, with 15 bases left between them. The CDR3 sequence is 13 residues long. The CDR3 protein is CSKSEGRTDTQYF. Here the CDR3 DNA reads TGCAGCAAGTCGGAGGGCCGGACAGATACGCAGTATTTT.

This clone was found a few times. The chain recombines TRBV4-1 with TRBJ1-1; D call uncertain. Per germline, CDR1 MGHRA and CDR2 YSYEKL. The CDR3 runs to 13 residues. V was clipped by 1 base and J by 3 bases, with 6 bases between them. CDR3 protein: CASSQVTDTEAFF. The DNA for the CDR3 is TGCGCCAGCAGCCAAGTAACAGACACTGAAGCTTTCTTT.

The chain is built from TRBV5-1 and TRBJ1-2; 9 positions match TRBD1. V was clipped by 5 bases and J by 4 bases; unmatched bases: 3. This CDR3 contains 13 residues. Germline CDR1 and CDR2: SGHRS and YFSETQ. The CDR3 loop reads CASSPGQGYGYTF. CDR3 DNA sequence: TGCGCCAGCAGTCCGGGACAGGGCTATGGCTACACCTTC.

This chain connects TRBV28 to TRBJ1-2, with D tentatively TRBD1 (6 bases). Germline V gives CDR1 MDHEN, CDR2 SYDVKM. The CDR3 spans 15 residues. V was shortened by 3 bases and J by 4 bases, with 15 bases between the two germline ends. In DNA, the CDR3 is TGTGCCAGCAGTTTTGGGCAAGGGGGAGCCTATGGCTACACCTTC. Protein product: CASSFGQGGAYGYTF.

The gene calls are TRBV19 and TRBJ1-5, with D tentatively TRBD1 (6 bases). The germline V gene encodes CDR1 LNHDA and CDR2 SQIVND (reference sequence). This CDR3 region has 13 residues. V lost 9 bases to trimming and J lost 0 bases, with 9 bases between them. The CDR3 coding sequence is TGTGCCAGGAACAGGGATAGCAATCAGCCCCAGCATTTT. Residues: CARNRDSNQPQHF.

This clone was found many times. This chain links TRBV6-5 with TRBJ2-7; 7 bases line up with TRBD1. The CDR3 extends over 14 amino acids. Germline trimming cut 4 bases from V and 6 bases from J; bases unmatched to any gene: 9. The germline CDR1 and CDR2 sequences are MNHEY and SVGAGI. CDR3 in amino acids: CASSLNAGTAEQYF. The CDR3 DNA follows: TGTGCCAGCAGTTTAAACGCCGGGACAGCCGAGCAGTACTTC.

The chain joins TRBV7-3 to TRBJ2-7, with D perhaps TRBD1 (6 bases). Germline V lookup: CDR1 SGHTA, CDR2 FQGTGA. With 0 bases removed from V and 5 bases from J, the gap between germline ends came to 8 bases. There are 13 residues in the CDR3. CDR3 protein: CASSLTRTDEQYF. The CDR3 DNA is TGTGCCAGCAGCTTAACTAGGACAGACGAGCAGTACTTC.

The chain combines TRBV5-4 with TRBJ2-7; weak D call: TRBD2 (7 bases). The V gene lost 0 bases and the J gene lost 7 bases, with 11 bases spanning the gap. CDR1 and CDR2 (germline): SGHNT, YYREEE (reference sequence). The CDR3 extends over 13 amino acids. The DNA of the CDR3 is TGTGCCAGCAGCTTGGTGGGGGGGCTTGAGCAGTACTTC. As protein: CASSLVGGLEQYF.

The V gene is TRBV14, the J gene TRBJ2-6; D not resolved. The CDR3 has 15 residues. Germline CDR1 SGHDN, CDR2 FVKESK. Trimming stripped 1 base from V and 3 bases from J, with 7 bases between. DNA of the CDR3: TGTGCCAGCAGCCAAGGAGTGAATGGGGCCAACGTCCTGACTTTC. Protein product: CASSQGVNGANVLTF. The full variable domain, in which reference TRBV14 and TRBJ2-6 provide the parts outside the CDR3, is EAGVTQFPSHSVIEKGQTVTLRCDPISGHDNLYWYRRVMGKEIKFLLHFVKESKQDESGMPNNRFLAERTGGTYSTLKVQPAELEDSGVYFCASSQGVNGANVLTFGAGSRLTVL.

The chain uses TRBV5-6 and TRBJ1-2; D is unresolved. Trimming took off 4 bases at V and 0 bases at J, with 10 bases between the two ends. CDR1 is SGHDT and CDR2 is YYEEEE in the germline V gene. This CDR3 has 14 residues. The CDR3 coding sequence is TGTGCCAGCAGCCCAGGAAAACCTAACTATGGCTACACCTTC. It translates to CASSPGKPNYGYTF.

This clone appeared a few times. The CDR3 DNA follows: TGTGCCAGCAGCAACAACCCCATAGCCAAAAACATTCAGTACTTC. It codes for CASSNNPIAKNIQYF. The chain joins TRBV7-2 to TRBJ2-4; D is unresolved. The germline V gene has CDR1 SGHTA and CDR2 FQGNSA. V gave up 5 bases and J gave up 0 bases, with 11 bases separating them. The CDR3 spans 15 residues.

This clone was seen only a few times. This rearrangement joins TRBV5-4 to TRBJ2-5; the match to TRBD1 covers 7 bases. CDR3 length equals 15 residues. J lost 2 bases, V lost 4 bases, and 8 bases had no gene match. CDR1 and CDR2 from the germline V gene are SGHNT and YYREEE (reference sequence). CDR3 DNA sequence: TGTGCCAGCAGCCCAAAGTTGGGACAGCAAGAGACCCAGTACTTC. Translating gives CASSPKLGQQETQYF.